This T cell receptor beta chain was identified in a study of CD8+CD57+ T cells in acquired aplastic anemia. Overall study: Recorded DNA amounts for sorted CD4+ and CD8+ cells had an average of around 3 ug.

TCR beta VDJ and CDR3 profiling used genomic DNA as template. In TCRdb, the reads were re-called with MiXCR into one record per CDR3 protein. This table holds 200,000 to 250,000 distinct CDR3 sequences, around 50% found once. Before being chosen for sequencing, patients had shown CD8+CD57+ cell expansion by flow cytometry. General study points: Comparison of patients with controls identified some 29 shared CD8+ CDR3 sequences.

About this clonotype: Its antigen is as yet unknown.

This CDR3 has 14 amino acids. After removal of 4 bases from V and 10 bases from J, the junction contained 7 bases not matched to a gene. In germline, CDR1 is SGHDN, CDR2 FVKESK. The sample taken for sequencing was sorted CD4+, CD8+, or CD8+CD57+ T cells (not recorded which) from PBMCs. The chain couples TRBV14 to TRBJ1-6; 7 nucleotides agree with TRBD1. The source of this sequence is a human donor with aplastic anemia. The CDR3 loop is CASSPGQVYSPLHF. DNA of the CDR3: TGTGCCAGCAGCCCAGGACAGGTATACTCACCCCTCCACTTT.